The clone carrying this T cell receptor beta chain showed up just a few times. Its antigen is unidentified. The CDR3 covers 15 residues. With 4 bases clipped from V and 4 bases from J, the junction kept 7 bases outside the gene matches. Germline V gives CDR1 SGDLS, CDR2 YYNGEE. The data belong to a study of beta chain features in type 1 diabetes. Study-wide findings and caveats: Moderate yet significant TCRB CDR3 shortening was seen in Type 1 diabetes patients in all four CD4+ subsets. For type 1 diabetes patients, VDJ junctions showed fewer insertions and more deletions.

Reverse transcribing all isolated RNA meant expressed TCRB transcripts were sequenced. Assay used: immunoSEQ multiplex PCR; TCRdb lists only in-frame clones, some missing. The sample has around 600,000 clones, around 11% seen once. Stem cell-like memory, regulatory, central memory and naive CD4+ cells were sorted via CD45RO/CCR7/CD25/CD127/CD95/CD27. This clonotype was sampled from a young man with type 1 diabetes. The sequenced sample was naive CD4+ T cells from blood. This chain links TRBV9 with TRBJ1-2, with TRBD1 matching 10 bases. The CDR3 nucleotides read TGTGCCAGCAGCACAGGACAGGGGGGAAGCTATGGCTACACCTTC. This codes for CASSTGQGGSYGYTF.